The clone carrying this T cell receptor (beta chain) was counted once. This record belongs to a study of blood T cell repertoires in COVID-19. Study-wide background: Specimens from acute and convalescent COVID-19 originated in the United States, Italy and Spain. Nucleic acid was either cDNA or gDNA, and it came from T cells, B-cell-depleted T cells, or PBMCs.

Sequenced by immunoSEQ multiplex PCR; TCRdb stores in-frame clones only, minus some. The sample consists of 150,000 to 200,000 clones, approximately 83% of them appearing once. Germline V gene data show CDR1 as MNHNS and CDR2 as SASEGT. CDR3 size: 16 residues. V shed 4 bases and J shed 0 bases, with 13 bases lying between them. The V and J genes are TRBV6-1 and TRBJ2-4, with no clear D. This receptor was taken from a man in his 70s who had recovered from COVID-19. The sequencing input was peripheral blood. The chain's CDR3 is CASSGAQLLAKNIQYF. The CDR3 DNA sequence: TGTGCCAGCAGTGGAGCACAACTACTAGCCAAAAACATTCAGTACTTC.